This T cell receptor (beta chain) was retrieved from a study of cytomegalovirus exposure and HLA in healthy donors. The PCR ran on 60 Vbeta and 13 Jbeta primers. The method was immunoSEQ multiplex PCR; TCRdb's version includes in-frame clones alone and lacks a portion of them. The sample lists around 140,000 clones; approximately 60% were seen once. J gave up 2 bases and V 0 bases, and 5 bases lay outside the gene matches. The germline V gene encodes CDR1 SGHDN and CDR2 FVKESK. The length of the CDR3 is 16 residues. This clone was seen a handful of times. The rearrangement links TRBV14 to TRBJ2-3; 7 nucleotides line up with TRBD2. The clonotype originates from a woman aged 40 to 50 in good health and CMV-seronegative. Sample: PBMCs. CDR3 nucleotide sequence: TGTGCCAGCAGCCAAGAATTCGCGGGGGACACAGATACGCAGTATTTT. Encoded protein: CASSQEFAGDTDTQYF.